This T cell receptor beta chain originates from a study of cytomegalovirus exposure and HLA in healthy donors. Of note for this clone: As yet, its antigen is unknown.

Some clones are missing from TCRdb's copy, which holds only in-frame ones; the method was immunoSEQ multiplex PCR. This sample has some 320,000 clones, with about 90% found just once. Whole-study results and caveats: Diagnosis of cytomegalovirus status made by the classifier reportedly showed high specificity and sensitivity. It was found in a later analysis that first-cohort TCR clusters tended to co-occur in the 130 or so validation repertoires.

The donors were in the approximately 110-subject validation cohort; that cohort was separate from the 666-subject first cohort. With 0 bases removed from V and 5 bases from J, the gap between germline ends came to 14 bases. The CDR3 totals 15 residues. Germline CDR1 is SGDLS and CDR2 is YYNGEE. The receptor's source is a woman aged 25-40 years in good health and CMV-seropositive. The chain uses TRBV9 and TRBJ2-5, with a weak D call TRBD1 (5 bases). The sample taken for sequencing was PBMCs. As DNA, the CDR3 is TGTGCCAGCAGCGTAGAGTCAGGGTTCGGGGAGACCCAGTACTTC. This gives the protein CASSVESGFGETQYF.